The rows below give T cell receptor beta chains drawn from one sample of a study of OX40 agonist ivuxolimab in advanced cancers. Sequenced by immunoSEQ multiplex PCR; TCRdb stores in-frame clones only, minus some. The sample lists 100,000 or so clones; more than 85% were seen once. The source was CD4+ or CD8+ T cells sorted from blood, collected in a trial of the OX40 agonist ivuxolimab. The receptors here all came from an adult with an advanced solid tumor such as melanoma, head and neck, liver or kidney cancer. Both conserved end residues are part of each CDR3. The D gene is left open where the match is weak. Where a row states a size, it is once, few, many or the class of an expanded clone; other rows omit it.

abundance	j_gene	v_gene	d_gene	CDR3aa	CDR3nt
-	TRBJ2-5	TRBV23-1	-	CASSHRERDQETQYF	TGCGCCAGCAGTCACCGGGAGAGGGACCAAGAGACCCAGTACTTC
-	TRBJ1-4	TRBV5-1	TRBD1	CASSSPGTGDEKLFF	TGCGCCAGCAGCTCCCCCGGGACAGGAGATGAAAAACTGTTTTTT
once	TRBJ2-7	TRBV6-4	-	CASSDCRVWEQYF	TGTGCCAGCAGTGATTGCAGGGTCTGGGAGCAGTACTTC
-	TRBJ1-4	TRBV27	-	CASTSLTARGSNEKLFF	TGTGCCAGCACCAGCCTGACAGCGAGGGGCTCGAATGAAAAACTGTTTTTT
-	TRBJ1-2	TRBV6-6	-	CASSYGPLLPESGYTF	TGTGCCAGCAGTTACGGTCCTTTACTACCCGAGTCTGGCTACACCTTC
-	TRBJ1-4	TRBV7-9	TRBD1	CASSARGQDNEKLFF	TGTGCCAGCAGCGCCAGGGGGCAGGATAATGAAAAACTGTTTTTT
-	TRBJ2-5	TRBV7-7	-	CASSLGVYQGRETQYF	TGTGCCAGCAGCTTAGGAGTCTATCAGGGGAGGGAGACCCAGTACTTC
-	TRBJ1-4	TRBV27	-	CASSYAPRTVNEKLFF	TGTGCCAGCAGTTATGCCCCTAGGACGGTGAATGAAAAACTGTTTTTT
-	TRBJ2-7	TRBV9	-	CASSTGPSYEQYF	TGTGCCAGCAGCACCGGGCCGTCCTACGAGCAGTACTTC
-	TRBJ2-5	TRBV7-9	-	CASSLRMDQETQYF	TGTGCCAGCAGCTTAAGGATGGACCAAGAGACCCAGTACTTC
-	TRBJ1-2	TRBV5-6	-	CATTGDNFYGYTF	TGTGCCACCACGGGGGACAATTTCTATGGCTACACCTTC
-	TRBJ2-1	TRBV11-2	-	CASSTSRYNEQFF	TGTGCCAGCAGTACGAGTCGGTACAATGAGCAGTTCTTC
-	TRBJ2-3	TRBV7-9	-	CASSRPPSESSDTQYF	TGTGCCAGCAGTCGACCCCCTAGCGAGAGTTCAGATACGCAGTATTTT
-	TRBJ1-4	TRBV21-1	-	CASSKGYRDRGIEKLFF	TGTGCCAGCAGCAAAGGATACCGGGACAGGGGAATCGAAAAACTGTTTTTT
-	TRBJ1-5	TRBV27	-	CASSLFYRVGPQHF	TGTGCCAGCAGTTTATTCTACAGGGTCGGGCCCCAGCATTTT
-	TRBJ2-1	TRBV6-5	-	CASSWLAGTGNEQFF	TGTGCCAGCAGTTGGCTTGCAGGGACCGGTAATGAGCAGTTCTTC
-	TRBJ2-7	TRBV6-5	-	CASRATYEQYF	TGTGCCAGCAGGGCGACCTACGAGCAGTACTTC
-	TRBJ2-5	TRBV2	-	CASSERRYLPPPETQYF	TGTGCCAGCAGTGAAAGACGTTATTTGCCCCCGCCGGAGACCCAGTACTTC
-	TRBJ1-2	TRBV19	-	CASSIHSNYGYTF	TGTGCCAGTAGTATCCACAGTAACTATGGCTACACCTTC
-	TRBJ2-7	TRBV4-1	-	CASSQDVDQMSYEQYF	TGCGCCAGCAGCCAAGATGTGGACCAGATGTCCTACGAGCAGTACTTC
-	TRBJ1-5	TRBV19	-	CASRPGSGPQHF	TGTGCCAGTAGACCAGGGTCCGGGCCCCAGCATTTT